This T cell receptor beta chain emerged from a study of blood T cell repertoires in COVID-19. The assay was immunoSEQ multiplex PCR, and TCRdb's table has in-frame clones only and misses some. The data show 330,000 or so clones, more than 70% seen once. Concerning this clone itself: The same CDR3 can be traced to other DNA sequences in this sample.

Recruitment covered fewer than 25 US areas and drew participants whose ages spanned roughly 18 to 89 years. The clonotype originates from a woman aged 25 to 45 who had been exposed to COVID-19. Source material: PBMCs or T cells enriched from blood (not recorded which).

The CDR3 DNA follows: TGCGCCAGCAGTTTAGTAGCGGGTTACACAGATACGCAGTATTTT. Translating it yields CASSLVAGYTDTQYF. V and J are TRBV5-1 and TRBJ2-3; 7 nucleotides line up with TRBD2. This CDR3 region has 15 residues. Losses at the gene ends were 5 bases for V and 2 bases for J; bases not matched to a gene: 8. Germline lookup yields CDR1 SGHRS and CDR2 YFSETQ.